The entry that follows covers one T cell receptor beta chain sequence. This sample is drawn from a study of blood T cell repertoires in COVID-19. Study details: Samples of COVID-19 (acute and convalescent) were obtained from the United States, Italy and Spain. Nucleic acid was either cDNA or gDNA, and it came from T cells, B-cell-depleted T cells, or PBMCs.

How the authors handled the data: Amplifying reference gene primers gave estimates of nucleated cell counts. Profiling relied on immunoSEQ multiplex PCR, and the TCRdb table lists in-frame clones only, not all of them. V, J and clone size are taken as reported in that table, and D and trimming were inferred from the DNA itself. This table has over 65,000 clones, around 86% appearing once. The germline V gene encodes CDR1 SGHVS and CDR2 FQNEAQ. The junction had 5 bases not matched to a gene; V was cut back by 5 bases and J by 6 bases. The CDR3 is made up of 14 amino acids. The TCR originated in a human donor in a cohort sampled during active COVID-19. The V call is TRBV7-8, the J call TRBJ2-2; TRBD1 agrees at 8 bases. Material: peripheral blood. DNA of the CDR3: TGTGCCAGCAGCCGGACAGGGAATCCCGGGGAGCTGTTTTTT. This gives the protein CASSRTGNPGELFF. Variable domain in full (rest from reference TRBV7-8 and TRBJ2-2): GAGVSQSPRYKVAKRGQDVALRCDPISGHVSLFWYQQALGQGPEFLTYFQNEAQLDKSGLPSDRFFAERPEGSVSTLKIQRTQQEDSAVYLCASSRTGNPGELFFGEGSRLTVL.